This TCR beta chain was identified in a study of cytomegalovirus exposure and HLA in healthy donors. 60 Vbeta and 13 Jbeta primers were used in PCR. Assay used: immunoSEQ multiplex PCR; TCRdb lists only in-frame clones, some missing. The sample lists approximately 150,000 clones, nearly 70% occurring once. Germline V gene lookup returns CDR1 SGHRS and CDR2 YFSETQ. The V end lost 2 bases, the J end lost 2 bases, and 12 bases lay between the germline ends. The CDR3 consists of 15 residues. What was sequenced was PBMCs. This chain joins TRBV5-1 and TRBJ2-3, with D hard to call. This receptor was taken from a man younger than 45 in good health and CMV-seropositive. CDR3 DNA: TGCGCCAGCAGCTTACCGCTTCCACTCACAGATACGCAGTATTTT. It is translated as CASSLPLPLTDTQYF.